The 10 T cell receptor beta chains listed next were all sequenced from one sample in a study of early T cells in non-severe SARS-CoV-2 infection. TCRdb processed the 5' RACE reads anew with MiXCR; each CDR3 protein has one entry. The table includes 45,000 to 75,000 distinct CDR3 sequences, about 5.6% detected once. The material sequenced was whole blood. These receptors were obtained from an adult who was a healthcare worker with PCR-confirmed SARS-CoV-2 infection or an uninfected control (not recorded which).

This clonotype was seen ten or more times. The chain is built from TRBV20-1 and TRBJ2-5; D is perhaps TRBD1 (6 bases). Germline assignment: CDR1 DFQATT and CDR2 SNEGSKA (reference sequence). The CDR3 runs to 15 residues. Trimming removed 5 bases from V and 2 bases from J, with 18 bases in between. The CDR3 DNA sequence: TGCAGTGCTCCCCCGGGGCGAGGGGGACAAGAGACCCAGTACTTC. Translation: CSAPPGRGGQETQYF.

This clonotype came up many times. The rearrangement uses TRBV7-8 and TRBJ2-1, with D possibly TRBD1 on 5 matching bases. The germline gives CDR1 SGHVS, CDR2 FQNEAQ. The CDR3 sequence is 12 residues long. Trimming left V 8 bases short and J 8 bases short, with 13 bases between. The DNA of the CDR3 is TGTGCCAGCGGACCAGGGAACTATGAGCAGTTCTTC. Translating gives CASGPGNYEQFF. Full variable domain (remainder filled in from reference TRBV7-8 and TRBJ2-1): GAGVSQSPRYKVAKRGQDVALRCDPISGHVSLFWYQQALGQGPEFLTYFQNEAQLDKSGLPSDRFFAERPEGSVSTLKIQRTQQEDSAVYLCASGPGNYEQFFGPGTRLTVL.

This clonotype showed up many times. V usage is TRBV4-3 and J usage is TRBJ2-7; D gene unclear. The length of the CDR3 is 14 residues. Trimming took off 4 bases at V and 6 bases at J, with 16 bases between the two ends. The germline CDR1 and CDR2 sequences are LGHNA and YSLEER. The CDR3 DNA is TGCGCCAGCAGCCGAGGCTCGGGCCGAGGCGAGCAGTACTTC. Protein sequence: CASSRGSGRGEQYF.

V is TRBV11-2 and J is TRBJ2-2; D possibly corresponds to TRBD2 (6 bases). CDR1 and CDR2 from the germline V gene are SGHAT and FQNNGV. CDR3 length: 18 amino acids. The V end was cut by 5 bases, the J end by 2 bases, with 21 bases between. The CDR3 spells CASSKPWLGSGNTGELFF. In nucleotides, the CDR3 is TGTGCCAGCAGCAAACCCTGGCTTGGTAGCGGTAACACCGGGGAGCTGTTTTTT.

In its sample, this clonotype was seen many times. The rearrangement joins TRBV18 to TRBJ1-2; 7 positions agree with TRBD1. There are 16 residues in the CDR3. Trimming at V came to 3 bases and at J to 3 bases, leaving 10 bases not matched to a gene. Looked up from germline, CDR1 is KGHSH and CDR2 is LQKENI. CDR3 sequence: CASSPPTGANYYGYTF. CDR3 DNA sequence: TGTGCCAGCTCACCTCCTACAGGGGCTAACTACTATGGCTACACCTTC.

The table lists this clonotype with many counts. The rearrangement joins TRBV7-6 to TRBJ2-2; 9 bases are a match to TRBD2. V shed 0 bases, J shed 6 bases, and the junction held 2 bases outside the gene matches. This CDR3 has 15 amino acids. CDR1 is SGHVS, CDR2 FNYEAQ, per germline. The CDR3 here is CASSLAAGGPGELFF. The CDR3 DNA sequence: TGTGCCAGCAGCTTAGCGGCGGGAGGGCCCGGGGAGCTGTTTTTT.

This clonotype was seen repeatedly, ten times or more. This chain links TRBV7-2 with TRBJ1-1, with a tentative D call TRBD1 (5 bases). With 2 bases removed from V and 1 base from J, the gap between germline ends came to 11 bases. The germline gives CDR1 SGHTA, CDR2 FQGNSA. The CDR3 totals 15 residues. The CDR3 sequence is CASSLRWQGNTEAFF. Here the CDR3 DNA reads TGTGCCAGCAGCTTAAGGTGGCAGGGGAACACTGAAGCTTTCTTT.

This clonotype turned up a few times. V gene TRBV29-1 combines with J gene TRBJ2-2, with D hard to call. Between the trimmed V and J ends, which lost 2 bases and 4 bases, there was a span of 20 bases. The germline gives CDR1 SQVTM, CDR2 ANQGSEA. The CDR3 covers 17 residues. DNA for the CDR3: TGCAGCGTTGAACACCCGGCCAGCGTATGGGGCACCGGGGAGCTGTTTTTT. Amino acid sequence: CSVEHPASVWGTGELFF.

This clonotype was picked up many times. This chain connects TRBV6-5 to TRBJ1-2; D is unresolved. The germline V and J ends were trimmed by 3 bases and 1 base, with 6 bases remaining between them. CDR3 size: 13 residues. Germline V gives CDR1 MNHEY, CDR2 SVGAGI. Here the CDR3 reads CASSYGINYGYTF. CDR3 DNA sequence: TGTGCCAGCAGTTATGGTATTAACTATGGCTACACCTTC.

This clonotype was found many times. V gene TRBV29-1 combines with J gene TRBJ1-2; no firm D call. V lost 3 bases and J lost 8, with 4 bases in between. Germline V gene sequence: CDR1 SQVTM, CDR2 ANQGSEA. The CDR3 length is 9 residues. The CDR3 region has the DNA TGCAGCGTTGACAGGGGCTACACCTTC. Protein sequence: CSVDRGYTF.